A single sample is the source of the 14 T cell receptor beta chains below, sequenced in a study of radiotherapy plus CTLA-4 blockade in lung cancer. Generated by immunoSEQ multiplex PCR, the TCRdb table keeps only in-frame clones and is missing some. The sample records 30,000 to 45,000 clones, about two thirds being singletons. This material consisted of peripheral blood, taken from a patient treated with radiotherapy plus ipilimumab. The receptor source for this set is a human donor with non-small cell lung cancer who had stable disease on radiotherapy plus ipilimumab.

The V gene is TRBV5-4, the J gene TRBJ2-3, with 9 bases fitting TRBD2. Germline CDR1 reads SGHNT; CDR2 reads YYREEE (reference sequence). The length of the CDR3 is 16 residues. The junction had 9 bases not matched to a gene; V was cut back by 5 bases and J by 2 bases. The CDR3 DNA reads as TGTGCCAGCAGTCGCCAGCGGGGGGTCCTCACAGATACGCAGTATTTT. Translation gives CASSRQRGVLTDTQYF.

The V gene is TRBV6-6, the J gene TRBJ1-2; perhaps TRBD1 as D (6 bases). Germline-derived CDR1 and CDR2 are MNHNY and SVGAGI (reference sequence). There are 12 residues in the CDR3. V shed 6 bases and J shed 7 bases, with 12 bases lying between them. The CDR3 nucleotides read TGTGCCAGCAGACAGGGATCAGGTGGCTACACCTTC. It is translated as CASRQGSGGYTF.

The chain employs TRBV19 and TRBJ1-1; 9 bases line up with TRBD1. The CDR3 covers 13 residues. Germline V lookup: CDR1 LNHDA, CDR2 SQIVND (reference sequence). Trimming cost V 6 bases and J 7 bases; bases outside gene matches: 6. The CDR3 spells CASRGQGFGEAFF. The CDR3 DNA is TGTGCCAGTAGGGGACAGGGATTTGGTGAAGCTTTCTTT.

CDR3 protein: CASSFEGANGYTF. CDR3 nucleotide sequence: TGCGCCAGCAGCTTCGAGGGGGCGAATGGCTACACCTTC. V and J are TRBV5-1 and TRBJ1-2, with 7 bases identical to TRBD1. From germline, CDR1 is SGHRS and CDR2 YFSETQ. V lost 2 bases and J lost 6; bases outside the gene matches: 4. The CDR3 runs to 13 residues.

The gene calls are TRBV12-5 and TRBJ2-5; TRBD1 is a possible D gene (5 bases). Trimming removed 3 bases at V and 1 base at J, with 12 bases between. Germline loops: CDR1 LGHNT, CDR2 FRNRAP. There are 15 residues in the CDR3. The chain's CDR3 is CASGFDRGPQETQYF. In DNA form, the CDR3 reads TGTGCTAGTGGTTTCGACAGAGGACCCCAAGAGACCCAGTACTTC.

This rearrangement joins TRBV4-1 to TRBJ1-4; 11 nucleotides align to TRBD1. From germline, CDR1 is MGHRA and CDR2 YSYEKL. Trimming took 1 base from V and 8 from J; bases not matched to a gene: 6. CDR3 size: 16 residues. CDR3 amino acids: CASSQGGTGGFEKLFF. CDR3 nucleotide sequence: TGCGCCAGCAGCCAAGGTGGGACAGGGGGTTTCGAAAAACTGTTTTTT.

Only one count was recorded for this clone. The chain recombines TRBV19 with TRBJ2-3; D possibly corresponds to TRBD1 (5 bases). Germline CDR1 reads LNHDA; CDR2 reads SQIVND (reference sequence). The CDR3 length is 13 residues. V lost 10 bases and J lost 0, with 11 bases in between. CDR3 DNA: TGTGCCACTGCAGGGTCTAGCACAGATACGCAGTATTTT. Protein sequence: CATAGSSTDTQYF.

The V and J genes are TRBV18 and TRBJ2-1; 7 bases match TRBD1. Germline V gene lookup returns CDR1 KGHSH and CDR2 LQKENI. V was clipped by 3 bases and J by 4 bases; unmatched bases: 0. CDR3 size: 13 residues. CDR3 nucleotide sequence: TGTGCCAGCTCACCGGGACAGTACAATGAGCAGTTCTTC. It codes for CASSPGQYNEQFF.

A few counts support this clone. V gene TRBV7-3 combines with J gene TRBJ2-7, with D perhaps matching TRBD2 (6 bases). V was trimmed by 1 base and J by 5 bases, leaving 9 bases between them. This CDR3 comprises 13 residues. Germline lookup yields CDR1 SGHTA and CDR2 FQGTGA. This CDR3 is CASSLKASDEQYF. DNA of the CDR3: TGTGCCAGCAGCTTAAAGGCTAGCGACGAGCAGTACTTC.

The V and J genes are TRBV5-1 and TRBJ1-3, with D unresolved. This CDR3 has 13 residues. V shed 2 bases and J shed 0 bases, with 3 bases lying between them. Germline V CDR1 and CDR2: SGHRS, YFSETQ. CDR3 protein: CASSFSSGNTIYF. CDR3 DNA sequence: TGCGCCAGCAGCTTCAGCTCTGGAAACACCATATATTTT.

This chain joins TRBV5-1 and TRBJ1-1; a weak D match, TRBD1 (5 bases). The V end was cut by 2 bases, the J end by 8 bases, with 13 bases between. In germline, CDR1 is SGHRS, CDR2 YFSETQ. The CDR3 has 13 amino acids. Here the CDR3 DNA reads TGCGCCAGCAGCTTTCAGGGCCGGGCAGAAGCTTTCTTT. This translates into CASSFQGRAEAFF.

The J gene is TRBJ2-4, the V gene TRBV11-2, with 11 bases lining up with TRBD2. Germline V gives CDR1 SGHAT, CDR2 FQNNGV. V dropped 4 bases and J dropped 7; count of bases not matched to a gene: 6. The CDR3 contains 15 residues. The CDR3 sequence is CASSSFSGGGNIQYF. The CDR3 nucleotides read TGTGCCAGCAGCTCCTTTAGCGGGGGGGGGAACATTCAGTACTTC.

The chain employs TRBV6-5 and TRBJ1-6; D ambiguous. This CDR3 is built from 15 residues. The V end was cut by 7 bases, the J end by 6 bases, with 16 bases between. From germline, CDR1 is MNHEY and CDR2 SVGAGI. CDR3 DNA: TGTGCCAGCACCCAAAGCGGCTTGGGTAATTCACCCCTCCACTTT. Protein: CASTQSGLGNSPLHF.

This chain links TRBV15 with TRBJ1-2; D is possibly TRBD1 (6 bases). The germline V and J ends were trimmed by 4 bases and 5 bases, with 17 bases remaining between them. This CDR3 is 15 amino acids long. The germline V gene has CDR1 LNHNV and CDR2 YYDKDF (reference sequence). The CDR3 DNA reads TGTGCCACCAGCACTGGTGGGGGCGCAGAATATGGCTACACCTTC. This gives the protein CATSTGGGAEYGYTF.